This TCR beta chain was retrieved from a study of CD8 T cells in Susac syndrome. The CDR3 consists of 14 residues. The germline V gene has CDR1 MNHNS and CDR2 SASEGT. With 7 bases removed from V and 4 bases from J, the gap between germline ends came to 16 bases. This clonotype was counted a few times. RNA totalling 0.5 to 1 ug underwent reverse transcription with random hexamers. The immunoSEQ assay covered 54 Vbeta and 13 Jbeta segments for CDR3. A single record per CDR3 protein comes from TCRdb applying MiXCR to the immunoSEQ multiplex PCR reads. The sample lists around 270,000 distinct CDR3 sequences; almost 85% were seen once. Sequencing of TCR beta was undertaken in CD8+ and CD4+ T cells derived from blood. The CD8+ and CD4+ T cells were negatively isolated, with the TEMRA cells enriched by FACS.

The chain couples TRBV6-1 to TRBJ1-2; D ambiguous. The origin of this receptor is a human donor with multiple sclerosis. Material: CD8+ T cells from PBMCs. The CDR3 loop reads CASTVAGTFYGYTF. The CDR3 DNA follows: TGTGCCAGCACCGTCGCAGGAACCTTCTATGGCTACACCTTC.